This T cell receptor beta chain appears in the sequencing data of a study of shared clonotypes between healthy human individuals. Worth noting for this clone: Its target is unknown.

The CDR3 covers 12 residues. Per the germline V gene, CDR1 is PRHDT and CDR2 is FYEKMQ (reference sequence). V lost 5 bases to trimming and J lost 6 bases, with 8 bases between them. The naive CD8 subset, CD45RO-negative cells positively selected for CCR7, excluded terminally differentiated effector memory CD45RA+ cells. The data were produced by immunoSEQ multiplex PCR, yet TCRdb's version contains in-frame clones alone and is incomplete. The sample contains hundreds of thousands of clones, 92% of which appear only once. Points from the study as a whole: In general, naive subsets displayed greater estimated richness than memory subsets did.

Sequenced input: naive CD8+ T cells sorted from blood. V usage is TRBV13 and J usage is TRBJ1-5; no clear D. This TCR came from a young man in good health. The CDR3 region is CASSHPGQPQHF. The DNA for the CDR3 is TGTGCCAGCAGCCATCCTGGTCAGCCCCAGCATTTT.